What follows describes a single TCR beta chain. Its recognized antigen is unknown. No per-base quality is available; no much larger clone lies one base away. TCRbeta CDR3 regions were amplified from genomic DNA using the immunoSEQ Assay, a bias-controlled multiplex PCR. In the source study's methods: The number of nucleated cells in each sample was estimated by amplification of reference gene primers within the assay. To quantify the absolute abundance of each unique TCRbeta CDR3 rearrangement, sequence reads were collapsed and filtered. For each sample, productive Simpson clonality was calculated as the square root of Simpson's diversity index across productive rearrangements. The clones in this table, taken by TCRdb from immuneACCESS, are in-frame only. Not every clone is retained; where verified, under half of the shortfall comes from an unresolved V gene, and the cause of the rest is unknown. Clonal size and the V and J genes are those of that table, whereas D and trimming came from the DNA. This sample has 300,000 to 500,000 clones in its table, and 88% of those were observed once. Jointly, the top ten make up 0.9% to 1% of the sample.

The sample belongs to a study of blood T cell repertoires in COVID-19 (dated by TCRdb to 2018 to 2021). Turning to the overall study: Samples from collaborators originated in the United States, Italy and Spain and spanned both the acute and convalescent phases of COVID-19. The material from the prospective study consisted of cDNA or gDNA derived from T cells, B-cell-depleted T cells, or PBMCs. Deeply sampled blood TCRbeta repertoires from subjects exposed to, actively infected with, or recovered from COVID-19 were included in the dataset. The repertoires were released in a freely available public database intended as a resource for research on the immune response to SARS-CoV-2. The samples were drawn from the first 160 participants of the ongoing ImmuneRACE study and from over a thousand subjects provided by 6 global collaborators. Nearly every sample came with metadata listing a de-identified subject ID, COVID-19 status, age in years and sex. HLA class I and class II types, where available, came from metadata supplied by the sample provider rather than from assay-based typing. Paper-wide results and their limitations: The quantity of clinical and demographic metadata differed by source and by participant and was supplied without curation.

CDR1 and CDR2 were assigned from the germline V gene (reference sequence) as SEHNR and FQNEAQ. V and J are truncated by 6 bases and 9 bases respectively, leaving an intervening sequence of 15 bases. The CDR3 goes from the cysteine to the phenylalanine over 13 residues. Only the CDR3 region is kept as DNA, spanning 39 bases read in frame from base 1. Participants in the prospective study were aged roughly 18 to 100 years, lived in under 30 United States geographic areas, and enrolled through a virtual design. In the prospective study, participants were assigned to cohorts based on the clinical history participants reported in a screening survey and a study questionnaire. Each participant in the prospective study had whole blood, serum and a nasopharyngeal or oropharyngeal swab collected by mobile phlebotomists. Over a roughly 2-month period, participants in the prospective study had the option of providing additional blood draws and questionnaires. Before DNA extraction, prospective study blood samples were shipped either frozen or at room temperature.

Material for sequencing was PBMCs or T cells enriched from blood (not recorded which). The clonotype was recovered from a woman aged 25-40 years with acute COVID-19. The sequence links TRBV7-9 to TRBJ1-5; TRBD1 is a possible D gene, resting on 5 matching bases. The nucleotide sequence reads TGTGCCAGCAGTTCCGGAAAAGGGGCGCCCCAGCATTTT. This sequence encodes CASSSGKGAPQHF. This CDR3, with the reference TRBV7-9 and TRBJ1-5 proteins standing in past its ends, gives the full variable domain DTGVSQNPRHKITKRGQNVTFRCDPISEHNRLYWYRQTLGQGPEFLTYFQNEAQLEKSRLLSDRFSAERPKGSFSTLEIQRTEQGDSAMYLCASSSGKGAPQHFGDGTRLSIL.